This T cell receptor beta chain was recorded in a study of identical twins. A universal primer site arose from template switching, and cDNA bore unique molecular identifiers. Each CDR3 protein gets one entry after TCRdb re-called the 5' RACE reads with MiXCR. The sample shows about 240,000 distinct CDR3 sequences, 10% of them seen only once. Healthy Caucasian individuals made up all the donors. Per the germline V gene, CDR1 is SGDLS and CDR2 is YYNGEE. This CDR3 spans 15 amino acids. The V and J ends lost 4 bases and 1 base, in that order; junction bases with no gene match: 5. Sample: memory T cells sorted from blood. The rearrangement uses TRBV9 and TRBJ2-5; 9 bases align to TRBD2. This sequence originates from a middle-aged man in good health. The DNA of the CDR3 is TGTGCCAGCAGCATGGGACTAGCATTCCAAGAGACCCAGTACTTC. Its protein is CASSMGLAFQETQYF.